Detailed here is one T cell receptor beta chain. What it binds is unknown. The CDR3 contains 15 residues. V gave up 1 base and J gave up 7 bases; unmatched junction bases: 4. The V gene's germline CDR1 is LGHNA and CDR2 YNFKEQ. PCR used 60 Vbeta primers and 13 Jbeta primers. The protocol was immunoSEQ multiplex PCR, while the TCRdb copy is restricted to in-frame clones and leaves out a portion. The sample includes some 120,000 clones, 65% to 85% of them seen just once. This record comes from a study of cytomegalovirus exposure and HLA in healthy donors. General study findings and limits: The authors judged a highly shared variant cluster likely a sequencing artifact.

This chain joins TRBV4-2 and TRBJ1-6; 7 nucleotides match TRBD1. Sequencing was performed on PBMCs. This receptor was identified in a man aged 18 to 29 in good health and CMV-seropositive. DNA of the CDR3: TGTGCCAGCAGCCAAGGCCCAGGGGGGAATTCACCCCTCCACTTT. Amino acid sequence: CASSQGPGGNSPLHF.